Each of the 31 T cell receptor beta chains below was sequenced from the same sample in a study of blood T cell repertoires in COVID-19. Libraries were prepared by immunoSEQ multiplex PCR; TCRdb keeps only in-frame clonotypes and omits some of them. In the table there are around 70,000 clones, about 92% of which are singletons. The sequenced sample consisted of peripheral blood. These receptors came from a human donor in a cohort sampled during active COVID-19.

This chain uses TRBV10-3 with TRBJ2-2; 9 bases are a match to TRBD2. Per germline, CDR1 ENHRY and CDR2 SYGVKD. J gave up 0 bases and V 0 bases, and 8 bases lay outside the gene matches. This CDR3 comprises 19 residues. The CDR3 region is CAISESRAGGQSNTGELFF. CDR3 in DNA: TGTGCCATCAGTGAGTCTCGAGCGGGAGGACAATCGAACACCGGGGAGCTGTTTTTT.

The chain couples TRBV5-7 to TRBJ1-4; no clear D gene. TRBV5-7 is filed as an ORF, its function uncertain. With 0 bases removed from V and 7 bases from J, the gap between germline ends came to 10 bases. The CDR3 totals 14 residues. CDR3 sequence: CASSLVGSGEKLFF. The DNA for the CDR3 is TGTGCCAGCAGCTTGGTGGGCAGTGGTGAAAAACTGTTTTTT.

The genes are TRBV15 and TRBJ1-5; D not certain. V was trimmed by 0 bases and J by 8 bases, leaving 14 bases between them. CDR1 is LNHNV, CDR2 YYDKDF, per germline (reference sequence). The CDR3 is 15 residues long. The CDR3 spells CATSRDPSPEEPQHF. DNA for the CDR3: TGTGCCACCAGCAGAGATCCGTCCCCCGAGGAGCCCCAGCATTTT.

The chain employs TRBV5-1 and TRBJ2-7; the D is unclear. The CDR3 sequence is 13 residues long. V shed 0 bases and J shed 6 bases, with 10 bases lying between them. The V gene's germline CDR1 is SGHRS and CDR2 YFSETQ. The CDR3 sequence is CASSLALLSEQYF. CDR3 nucleotide sequence: TGCGCCAGCAGCTTGGCCTTGTTATCCGAGCAGTACTTC.

The chain uses TRBV9 and TRBJ2-7; TRBD1 agrees at 9 bases. V dropped 4 bases and J dropped 2; count of bases not matched to a gene: 10. Germline CDR1 and CDR2: SGDLS and YYNGEE. The CDR3 is 16 amino acids. The CDR3 sequence is CASSLGTGLSPYEQYF. CDR3 in DNA: TGTGCCAGCAGCTTGGGGACAGGGCTTTCTCCCTACGAGCAGTACTTC.

This clone turned up a few times. The chain recombines TRBV9 with TRBJ1-3; 7 nucleotides agree with TRBD1. The germline V gene has CDR1 SGDLS and CDR2 YYNGEE. The CDR3 is 18 residues long. The V gene end was trimmed by 4 bases and the J gene end by 0 bases; junction bases not matched to a gene: 13. Written as DNA, the CDR3 is TGTGCCAGCAGCCCCTTGAGGGGGCCTTCGTACTCTGGAAACACCATATATTTT. As protein: CASSPLRGPSYSGNTIYF.

J is TRBJ2-7 and V is TRBV7-9; TRBD2 might be the D (5 bases). The CDR3 extends over 13 amino acids. Trimming removed 5 bases at V and 7 bases at J, with 15 bases between. Germline lookup yields CDR1 SEHNR and CDR2 FQNEAQ (reference sequence). As DNA, the CDR3 is TGTGCCAGCAGCCCCCGGGAAAGAGGGGAGCAGTACTTC. Encoded protein: CASSPRERGEQYF.

This chain links TRBV27 with TRBJ2-1, with TRBD2 as a possible D gene (6 bases). The CDR3 has 16 amino acids. CDR1 is MNHEY and CDR2 is SMNVEV in the germline V gene (reference sequence). V gave up 5 bases and J gave up 3 bases, with 17 bases separating them. CDR3 coding DNA: TGTGCCAGCAGTCGCACCCTTCAGGGAGGCTACAATGAGCAGTTCTTC. Translation: CASSRTLQGGYNEQFF.

This clone was observed once. V usage is TRBV2 and J usage is TRBJ2-7, with TRBD1 matching 12 bases. Germline CDR1 and CDR2: SNHLY and FYNNEI. The ends lost 6 bases at V and 5 bases at J; junction bases unmatched: 8. This CDR3 has 15 residues. The CDR3 nucleotides are TGTGCCAGCAGCGAGACCGGGACAGGGGGCCACGAGCAGTACTTC. It codes for CASSETGTGGHEQYF.

This sequence joins TRBV5-5 and TRBJ2-5; 10 bases are a match to TRBD2. The germline V gene encodes CDR1 SGHKS and CDR2 YYEKEE (reference sequence). With V trimmed by 0 bases and J by 4 bases, 6 bases remained unmatched. This CDR3 is built from 16 residues. CDR3 residues: CASSLAVAGGLETQYF. CDR3 sequence (DNA): TGTGCCAGCAGCTTGGCAGTAGCGGGAGGATTAGAGACCCAGTACTTC.

V usage is TRBV6-6 and J usage is TRBJ2-7, with 9 bases that match TRBD1. J gave up 3 bases and V 5 bases, and 5 bases lay outside the gene matches. Germline V gene lookup returns CDR1 MNHNY and CDR2 SVGAGI (reference sequence). CDR3 length: 14 amino acids. The CDR3 here is CASSPTGGGYEQYF. The CDR3 DNA sequence: TGTGCCAGCAGTCCGACAGGGGGGGGCTACGAGCAGTACTTC.

The chain links TRBV29-1 to TRBJ2-2; 8 nucleotides agree with TRBD2. The germline CDR1 and CDR2 sequences are SQVTM and ANQGSEA. J gave up 5 bases and V 4 bases, and 3 bases lay outside the gene matches. CDR3 length: 13 residues. For the CDR3, the DNA is TGCAGCGTTGTTGTAGCGGGAACCGGGGAGCTGTTTTTT. Its translation: CSVVVAGTGELFF.

The chain couples TRBV2 to TRBJ2-2; D is possibly TRBD2 (6 bases). Germline values: CDR1 SNHLY, CDR2 FYNNEI. The V end lost 6 bases, the J end lost 1 base, and 9 bases lay between the germline ends. This CDR3 is built from 14 residues. CDR3 residues: CASRGGVNTGELFF. The CDR3 DNA reads TGTGCCAGCAGAGGAGGGGTGAACACCGGGGAGCTGTTTTTT.

The V call is TRBV4-3, the J call TRBJ2-7; a weak D match, TRBD2 (6 bases). This CDR3 has 15 residues. The germline CDR1 and CDR2 sequences are LGHNA and YSLEER. Trimming left V 0 bases short and J 7 bases short, with 16 bases between. Written as DNA, the CDR3 is TGCGCCAGCAGCCAAGATTGGGCGGGACCGAGAGAGCAGTACTTC. Its translation: CASSQDWAGPREQYF.

The chain couples TRBV7-2 to TRBJ1-2; D remains ambiguous. Trimming pared 1 base from V and 2 bases from J, leaving 5 bases between. The CDR3 covers 13 residues. The germline CDR1 and CDR2 sequences are SGHTA and FQGNSA. The CDR3 protein is CASSLDLNYGYTF. CDR3 nucleotides: TGTGCCAGCAGCTTAGATTTAAACTATGGCTACACCTTC.

The chain has TRBV19 and TRBJ2-3; 9 bases match TRBD2. The ends lost 7 bases at V and 4 bases at J; junction bases unmatched: 12. The CDR3 runs 16 residues. Per germline, CDR1 LNHDA and CDR2 SQIVND (reference sequence). CDR3 sequence (DNA): TGTGCCAGTAAAACAAGTAGCGGGAGTTACGCAGATACGCAGTATTTT. It specifies CASKTSSGSYADTQYF.

V and J are TRBV10-3 and TRBJ2-1; 12 bases align to TRBD2. V lost 6 bases to trimming and J lost 6 bases; unmatched junction nucleotides: 3. From germline, CDR1 is ENHRY and CDR2 SYGVKD. The CDR3 is 14 amino acids. The CDR3 region has the DNA TGTGCCATCAGGGAGGGACTAGCGGGCAATGAGCAGTTCTTC. Translation gives CAIREGLAGNEQFF.

The gene calls are TRBV7-9 and TRBJ2-3; the match to TRBD2 covers 7 bases. Germline loops: CDR1 SEHNR, CDR2 FQNEAQ (reference sequence). V lost 5 bases to trimming and J lost 0 bases; unmatched junction nucleotides: 2. The CDR3 has 14 residues. The CDR3 sequence is CASSVLASTDTQYF. The CDR3 DNA follows: TGTGCCAGCAGCGTACTAGCGAGCACAGATACGCAGTATTTT. Supplemented by reference TRBV7-9 and TRBJ2-3, the full variable domain reads DTGVSQNPRHKITKRGQNVTFRCDPISEHNRLYWYRQTLGQGPEFLTYFQNEAQLEKSRLLSDRFSAERPKGSFSTLEIQRTEQGDSAMYLCASSVLASTDTQYFGPGTRLTVL.

This clone is termed medium-sized. The V and J genes are TRBV7-9 and TRBJ1-2; D gene unclear. The length of the CDR3 is 11 residues. Trimming took 7 bases from V and 6 from J, leaving 9 bases between them. Germline loops: CDR1 SEHNR, CDR2 FQNEAQ (reference sequence). The CDR3 reads CASTLGHGYTF. For the CDR3, the DNA is TGTGCCAGCACCCTTGGGCATGGCTACACCTTC.

To note about this clone: The junction departs from germline at one end; a sequencing error may be responsible. The V gene is TRBV7-7, the J gene TRBJ2-1, with 14 positions matching TRBD2. Looked up from germline, CDR1 is SSHAT and CDR2 is FNYEAQ (reference sequence). This CDR3 has 16 residues. DNA for the CDR3: TGTGCTAGCAGCGGCGCCGGGACTAGCGGGAGTTATGAGCAGTTCTTC. This translates into CASSGAGTSGSYEQFF.

The chain is built from TRBV13 and TRBJ2-5; D possibly corresponds to TRBD2 (6 bases). This CDR3 comprises 12 residues. CDR1 and CDR2 (germline): PRHDT, FYEKMQ (reference sequence). Trimming shortened V by 3 bases and J by 5 bases, and 7 bases separated the two germline ends. CDR3 in DNA: TGTGCCAGCAGCTTGGCGGGGGAGACCCAGTACTTC. Protein sequence: CASSLAGETQYF.

This sequence joins TRBV28 and TRBJ1-6; 10 bases map to TRBD1. Unmatched junction bases numbered 12, after V lost 5 bases and J lost 8 bases. Germline lookup yields CDR1 MDHEN and CDR2 SYDVKM. This CDR3 comprises 17 residues. CDR3 loop: CASSPPLRDRGHSPLHF. The CDR3 DNA follows: TGTGCCAGCAGTCCTCCCCTCCGGGACAGGGGACATTCACCCCTCCACTTT.

The chain recombines TRBV18 with TRBJ2-7; 12 nucleotides align to TRBD2. The CDR3 length is 17 residues. The V gene's germline CDR1 is KGHSH and CDR2 LQKENI. The V segment lost 5 bases and the J segment 2 bases; nucleotides outside the gene matches: 10. Here the CDR3 reads CASSVGLAGTPAYEQYF. The CDR3 DNA reads TGTGCCAGCTCAGTCGGACTAGCGGGAACCCCAGCCTACGAGCAGTACTTC.

This clone was detected once. The CDR3 here is CASSLLRVGTEAFF. In DNA form, the CDR3 reads TGTGCCAGCAGTTTGTTGAGGGTGGGAACTGAAGCTTTCTTT. This chain links TRBV28 with TRBJ1-1; D not certain. V dropped 3 bases and J dropped 5 bases, with 13 bases sitting between them. The CDR3 has 14 amino acids. Germline V gives CDR1 MDHEN, CDR2 SYDVKM.

This chain connects TRBV5-6 to TRBJ1-2; D perhaps matches TRBD1 (5 bases). With 0 bases removed from V and 8 bases from J, the gap between germline ends came to 11 bases. The CDR3 consists of 13 residues. Germline loops: CDR1 SGHDT, CDR2 YYEEEE. CDR3 sequence: CASSLGGGEGYTF. In nucleotides, the CDR3 is TGTGCCAGCAGCTTGGGCGGGGGGGAAGGCTACACCTTC.

The J gene is TRBJ2-1, the V gene TRBV9, with a possible D match to TRBD2 (6 bases). V lost 4 bases, J lost 2 bases, and 16 bases lay in between. Germline V gene data show CDR1 as SGDLS and CDR2 as YYNGEE. The CDR3 runs to 16 residues. CDR3 loop: CASSSDQAGPYNEQFF. The DNA of the CDR3 is TGTGCCAGCAGCTCCGATCAAGCGGGCCCCTACAATGAGCAGTTCTTC.

On this clone: A junction end diverges from the germline sequence, so it may reflect a read error. The chain uses TRBV7-3 and TRBJ2-1, with TRBD2 identical over 9 bases. Germline CDR1 reads SGHTA; CDR2 reads FQGTGA. The CDR3 spans 13 residues. This CDR3 is CASSRAGSGSLIF. The CDR3, as DNA: TGTGCCAGCAGCCGGGCGGGTAGCGGGAGTTTAATCTTC.

V is TRBV7-2 and J is TRBJ1-2, with D hard to call. The ends were cut back, 5 bases at V and 8 bases at J, with 18 bases in the middle. CDR3 length: 14 residues. Germline CDR1 reads SGHTA; CDR2 reads FQGNSA. CDR3 sequence: CASSREQTSGGYTF. The DNA for the CDR3 is TGTGCCAGCAGCCGCGAACAGACAAGTGGCGGCTACACCTTC.

The rearrangement joins TRBV6-2 or TRBV6-3 to TRBJ2-1; possible D gene TRBD2, 6 bases. Germline-derived CDR1 and CDR2 are MNHEY and SVGEGT. The CDR3 runs to 16 residues. Trimming removed 0 bases from V and 0 bases from J, with 9 bases in between. The CDR3 DNA reads TGTGCCAGCAGTTACTCGGGGGGAAGCTCCTACAATGAGCAGTTCTTC. It encodes CASSYSGGSSYNEQFF.

The chain links TRBV27 to TRBJ2-1; perhaps TRBD1 as D (5 bases). There are 15 residues in the CDR3. Germline CDR1 is MNHEY and CDR2 is SMNVEV (reference sequence). Between the trimmed V and J ends, which lost 2 bases and 0 bases, there was a span of 8 bases. The CDR3 here is CASSLRGSSYNEQFF. The CDR3 DNA reads as TGTGCCAGCAGTTTAAGGGGTAGCTCCTACAATGAGCAGTTCTTC.

The CDR3 spells CASSDTADSNQPQHF. CDR3 DNA: TGTGCCAGTAGTGATACTGCGGATAGCAATCAGCCCCAGCATTTT. The genes are TRBV19 and TRBJ1-5; the D is unclear. The germline V and J ends were trimmed by 5 bases and 0 bases, with 11 bases remaining between them. CDR1 is LNHDA, CDR2 SQIVND, per germline (reference sequence). The CDR3 is 15 residues long. Based on the CDR3 plus reference TRBV19 and TRBJ1-5, the full variable domain is DGGITQSPKYLFRKEGQNVTLSCEQNLNHDAMYWYRQDPGQGLRLIYYSQIVNDFQKGDIAEGYSVSREKKESFPLTVTSAQKNPTAFYLCASSDTADSNQPQHFGDGTRLSIL.